Presented here are 6 T cell receptor beta chains from one specimen sequenced in a study of cytomegalovirus exposure and HLA in healthy donors. The PCR employed 60 Vbeta primers together with 13 Jbeta primers. The table came from immunoSEQ multiplex PCR; TCRdb's copy has only in-frame clones and leaves some out. The data show roughly 100,000 clones, 79% seen once. Sample: PBMCs. The source of these receptors is a middle-aged woman in good health and CMV-seronegative.

The chain combines TRBV6-5 with TRBJ1-1, with no clear D. CDR3 size: 13 residues. Germline lookup yields CDR1 MNHEY and CDR2 SVGAGI. V dropped 7 bases and J dropped 0 bases, with 9 bases sitting between them. This chain's CDR3 is CASKDGLNTEAFF. In nucleotides, the CDR3 is TGTGCCAGCAAAGATGGCTTGAACACTGAAGCTTTCTTT.

This clone was observed a handful of times. This chain joins TRBV2 and TRBJ1-6, with D perhaps TRBD1 (5 bases). V was shortened by 4 bases and J by 7 bases, with 11 bases between the two germline ends. Germline V gene lookup returns CDR1 SNHLY and CDR2 FYNNEI. The CDR3 runs 14 residues. The CDR3 spells CASSVLPGNSPLHF. The CDR3 region has the DNA TGTGCCAGCAGTGTTTTACCAGGGAATTCACCCCTCCACTTT. The variable domain in full, completed from reference TRBV2 and TRBJ1-6, reads EPEVTQTPSHQVTQMGQEVILRCVPISNHLYFYWYRQILGQKVEFLVSFYNNEISEKSEIFDDQFSVERPDGSNFTLKIRSTKLEDSAMYFCASSVLPGNSPLHFGNGTRLTVT.

The rearrangement links TRBV28 to TRBJ1-5, with 9 bases lining up with TRBD1. Germline V gene data show CDR1 as MDHEN and CDR2 as SYDVKM. The CDR3 totals 15 residues. Germline trimming cut 5 bases from V and 5 bases from J; bases unmatched to any gene: 7. The CDR3 DNA follows: TGTGCCAGCAGTGGGGGGACAGGGTATCATCAGCCCCAGCATTTT. Translation gives CASSGGTGYHQPQHF.

The V gene is TRBV6-5, the J gene TRBJ1-1; TRBD1 matches at 7 bases. Germline values: CDR1 MNHEY, CDR2 SVGAGI. The CDR3 runs to 15 residues. With V trimmed by 6 bases and J by 4 bases, 11 bases remained unmatched. The CDR3 region is CASSLTGTVATEAFF. The CDR3 coding sequence is TGTGCCAGCAGCCTTACCGGGACAGTTGCCACTGAAGCTTTCTTT.

The CDR3 here is CASSLAPAGTLNEQFF. The CDR3 DNA sequence: TGCGCCAGCAGCTTGGCCCCAGCGGGCACTCTCAATGAGCAGTTCTTC. V is TRBV5-1 and J is TRBJ2-1; tentatively, D is TRBD2 (6 bases). V lost 0 bases, J lost 6 bases, and 16 bases lay in between. The CDR3 covers 16 residues. The V gene's germline CDR1 is SGHRS and CDR2 YFSETQ. The full variable domain, rest sourced from reference TRBV5-1 and TRBJ2-1, is KAGVTQTPRYLIKTRGQQVTLSCSPISGHRSVSWYQQTPGQGLQFLFEYFSETQRNKGNFPGRFSGRQFSNSRSEMNVSTLELGDSALYLCASSLAPAGTLNEQFFGPGTRLTVL.

The rearrangement uses TRBV28 and TRBJ1-1; D remains unclear. Trimming left V 6 bases short and J 1 base short, with 12 bases between. There are 14 residues in the CDR3. Germline CDR1 and CDR2: MDHEN and SYDVKM. The CDR3 loop reads CASRRPSKNTEAFF. The CDR3 region has the DNA TGTGCCAGCAGGCGTCCCTCCAAGAACACTGAAGCTTTCTTT. The variable domain in full, with the rest retrieved from reference TRBV28 and TRBJ1-1, is DVKVTQSSRYLVKRTGEKVFLECVQDMDHENMFWYRQDPGLGLRLIYFSYDVKMKEKGDIPEGYSVSREKKERFSLILESASTNQTSMYLCASRRPSKNTEAFFGQGTRLTVV.